Reported below is one TCR beta chain. The CDR3 extends over 17 amino acids. Trimming cost V 4 bases and J 6 bases; bases outside gene matches: 10. Germline CDR1 reads SGHTA; CDR2 reads FQGTGA. Seattle patients were enrolled during active infection and followed longitudinally. In the authors' methods: Researchers report that nucleated cell counts were estimated from reference gene primer amplification. This table comes from immunoSEQ multiplex PCR, and its TCRdb copy is limited to in-frame clones, with some not included. From that table come the V and J calls and clone size; the DNA was used to work out D and trimming. The profile shows 150,000 or so clones, around 84% of them singletons. These data originate in a study of blood T cell repertoires in COVID-19. On the study more broadly: Some COVID-19 samples were acute and others convalescent; all came from the United States, Italy and Spain.

The chain links TRBV7-3 to TRBJ2-2; TRBD2 aligns across 11 bases. The clonotype originates from a man between 60 and 75 years old with COVID-19, enrolled during active disease. The material sequenced was peripheral blood. The chain's CDR3 is CASSSFSGRASSGELFF. The CDR3 DNA sequence: TGTGCCAGCAGCTCCTTTAGCGGGAGGGCTTCGTCCGGGGAGCTGTTTTTT.